Listed below are T cell receptor beta chains from one sample, sequenced in a study of shared clonotypes between healthy human individuals. TCRdb keeps only in-frame clones here, not all; method: immunoSEQ multiplex PCR. Here the sample spans about 2.2 million clones, just over 90% being singletons. Sequencing was performed on naive CD8+ T cells from PBMCs. These receptors all come from a man aged 18-30 years in good health. Some clones in this sample may be carry-over from other donors' samples. Both conserved end residues are part of each CDR3. A D gene is named only where the DNA matches it firmly. Clone size is given for some rows only: seen once, a few or many times, or a class if the clone is expanded.

D gene	V gene	clone size	J gene	CDR3 DNA	CDR3 protein
NA	TRBV30	NA	TRBJ1-6	TGTGCCTGGACGGACAGCTATAATTCACCCCTCCACTTT	CAWTDSYNSPLHF
NA	TRBV29-1	NA	TRBJ1-2	TGCAGCGTTGACCCCCGGGACACGGCGGGTGGCTACACCTTC	CSVDPRDTAGGYTF
TRBD1	TRBV11-1	NA	TRBJ2-1	TGTGCCAGCAGACTAGACAGGGTTGGCGATGAGCAGTTCTTC	CASRLDRVGDEQFF
NA	TRBV28	NA	TRBJ1-5	TGTGCCAGCAGTTTAATTGGGGGTTTAGATCAGCCCCAGCATTTT	CASSLIGGLDQPQHF
NA	TRBV28	NA	TRBJ2-7	TGTGCCACCCTTATTAGCTCCTACGAGCAGTACTTC	CATLISSYEQYF
NA	TRBV27	NA	TRBJ2-2	TGTGCCAGCAGTTTATCGCCGGGAGCGAACACCGGGGAGCTGTTTTTT	CASSLSPGANTGELFF
TRBD1	TRBV28	NA	TRBJ1-2	TGTGCCAGCAGTTTAACAGGGGACTATGGCTACACCTTC	CASSLTGDYGYTF
NA	TRBV4-2	once	TRBJ1-1	TGTGCCAGCAGCCAAGATCCCCTGAACACTGAAGCTTTCTTT	CASSQDPLNTEAFF
TRBD2	TRBV27	NA	TRBJ2-7	TGTGCCAGCAGTAAGCGGGACCGATCCTACGAGCAGTACTTC	CASSKRDRSYEQYF
NA	TRBV5-1	NA	TRBJ1-5	TGCGCCAGCAGCCCTGGGGCGGGAAATCAGCCCCAGCATTTT	CASSPGAGNQPQHF
TRBD2	TRBV18	NA	TRBJ2-1	TGTGCCAGCTCACCAGGCCGGGAGGGCCCAAATGAGCAGTTCTTC	CASSPGREGPNEQFF
NA	TRBV18	NA	TRBJ2-7	TGTGCCAGCTCACCCCTCAGGGGGACGGGGGTCGAGCAGTACTTC	CASSPLRGTGVEQYF
NA	TRBV19	NA	TRBJ1-1	TGTGCCAGTAGTATAGAAACAGAGATGAACACTGAAGCTTTCTTT	CASSIETEMNTEAFF
NA	TRBV9	NA	TRBJ2-2	TGTGCCAGCAGCTTTGCAACTGGCGGGGAGCTGTTTTTT	CASSFATGGELFF
TRBD1	TRBV6-5	NA	TRBJ2-7	TGTGCCAGCGGGACAGGAACCTACGAGCAGTACTTC	CASGTGTYEQYF
TRBD2	TRBV27	once	TRBJ2-1	TGTGCCAGCAGTTCCCTAGCGGGAGATCAGCAGTTCTTC	CASSSLAGDQQFF
TRBD1	TRBV10-3	NA	TRBJ2-7	TGTGCCATCAGCCTAGGGACAGGGTCCTACGAGCAGTACTTC	CAISLGTGSYEQYF
TRBD2	TRBV29-1	NA	TRBJ2-1	TGCAGCGTTGAAGCAGGGACTAGCGGGAGTAGTGATGAGCAGTTCTTC	CSVEAGTSGSSDEQFF
NA	TRBV7-9	NA	TRBJ2-7	TGTGCCAGCAGCCTCAGGGGTGGTTCCTACGAGCAGTACTTC	CASSLRGGSYEQYF
TRBD1	TRBV27	once	TRBJ1-1	TGTGCCAGCAGTTTACGAGGGGGCTATAGCACTGAAGCTTTCTTT	CASSLRGGYSTEAFF
NA	TRBV6-6	NA	TRBJ2-5	TGTGCCAGTGGACGGCCTCAAGAGACCCAGTACTTC	CASGRPQETQYF
NA	TRBV2	once	TRBJ2-7	TGTGCCAGCAGTGAGGGGGGCGGCGAGCAGTACTTC	CASSEGGGEQYF
NA	TRBV27	NA	TRBJ2-7	TGTGCCAGCAGTTTAGAGACTGGGTACGAGCAGTACTTC	CASSLETGYEQYF
NA	TRBV7-9	NA	TRBJ2-1	TGTGCCAGCATCGTCCGCAATGAGCAGTTCTTC	CASIVRNEQFF
NA	TRBV2	NA	TRBJ2-1	TGTGCCAGCAGGGACTATCCCCAGTTCTTC	CASRDYPQFF
NA	TRBV27	NA	TRBJ1-1	TGTGCCAGCAGTTTATATGGGAATGGTCTGGTTGGCACTGAAGCTTTCTTT	CASSLYGNGLVGTEAFF
TRBD2	TRBV9	once	TRBJ2-1	TGTGCCAGCAGCGGGGAGACTAGCGGGAGCTACAATGAGCAGTTCTTC	CASSGETSGSYNEQFF
NA	TRBV25-1	NA	TRBJ2-1	TGTGCCAGCAGTGAATCTTACCATGAGCAGTTCTTC	CASSESYHEQFF